This TCR beta chain derives from a study of beta chain features in type 1 diabetes. The CDR3 extends over 15 amino acids. V lost 2 bases, J lost 2 bases, and 12 bases lay in between. Per the germline V gene, CDR1 is MGHDK and CDR2 is SYGVNS. Investigators reverse transcribed all isolated RNA, so they sequenced expressed TCRB transcripts. Sequencing was performed with immunoSEQ multiplex PCR; in TCRdb, only in-frame clones are kept and a portion is missing. The table lists hundreds of thousands of clones, approximately 15% of them singletons, with 0.035% to 0.045% in the top ten. The sequenced sample consisted of naive CD4+ T cells from blood. This sequence joins TRBV25-1 and TRBJ1-2, with D hard to call. The clonotype was recovered from a man aged 25 to 45 in good health. CDR3 nucleotides: TGTGCCAGCAGTGAACCTCTTGGACCCAACTATGGCTACACCTTC. The encoded protein is CASSEPLGPNYGYTF.